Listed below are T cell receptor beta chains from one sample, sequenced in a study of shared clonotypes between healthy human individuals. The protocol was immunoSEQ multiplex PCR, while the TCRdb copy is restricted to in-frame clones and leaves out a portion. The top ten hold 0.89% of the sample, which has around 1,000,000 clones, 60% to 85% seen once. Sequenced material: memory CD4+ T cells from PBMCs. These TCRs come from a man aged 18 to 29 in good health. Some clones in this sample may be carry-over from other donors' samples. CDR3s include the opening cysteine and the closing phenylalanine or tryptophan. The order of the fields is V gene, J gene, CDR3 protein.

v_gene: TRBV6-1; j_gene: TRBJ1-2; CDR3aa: CASSEVPPKRTESGYTF
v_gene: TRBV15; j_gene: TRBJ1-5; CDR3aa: CATSPDLENQPQHF
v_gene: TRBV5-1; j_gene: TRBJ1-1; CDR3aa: CASSPGGQGDEAFF
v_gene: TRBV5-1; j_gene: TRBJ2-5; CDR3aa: CASSPGLARQETQYF
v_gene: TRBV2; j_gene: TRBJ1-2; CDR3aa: CASSVVVGGYTF
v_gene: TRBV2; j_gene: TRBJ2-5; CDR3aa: CASSVREVQETQYF
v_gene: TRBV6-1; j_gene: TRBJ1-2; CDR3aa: CASSGEQGHGYTF
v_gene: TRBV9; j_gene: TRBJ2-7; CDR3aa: CASSVGSGRADYEQYF
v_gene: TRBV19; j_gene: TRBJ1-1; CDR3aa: CASSRETKDEAFF
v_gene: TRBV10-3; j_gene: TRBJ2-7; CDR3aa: CAISEQTGFDEQYF
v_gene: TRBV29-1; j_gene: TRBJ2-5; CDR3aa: CSVQFSGPGQGETQYF
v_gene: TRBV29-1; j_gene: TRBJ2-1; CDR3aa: CSVASGRVGEQFF
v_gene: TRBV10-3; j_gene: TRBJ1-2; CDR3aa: CAISEAGDLYGYTF
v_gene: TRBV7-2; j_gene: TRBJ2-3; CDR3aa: CASSLRPGTDTQYF
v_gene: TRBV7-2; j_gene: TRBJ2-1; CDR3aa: CASSRTSGRGNEQFF
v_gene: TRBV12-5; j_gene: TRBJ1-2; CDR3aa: CASGLGTGDGYTF
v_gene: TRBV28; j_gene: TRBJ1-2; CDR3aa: CASTSLGPNYGYTF
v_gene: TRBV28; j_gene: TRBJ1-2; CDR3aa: CASSPHPRTGGITNYGYTF
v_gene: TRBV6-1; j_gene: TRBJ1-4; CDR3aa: CASTTRGWGEKLFF
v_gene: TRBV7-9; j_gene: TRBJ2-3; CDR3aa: CASSSWGLGGDTQYF
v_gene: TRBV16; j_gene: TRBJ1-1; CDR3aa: CASSQWPRLNTEAFF
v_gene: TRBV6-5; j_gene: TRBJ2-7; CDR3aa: CASSLGRAFAYEQYF
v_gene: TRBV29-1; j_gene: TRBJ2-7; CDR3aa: CSVFGGYEQYF
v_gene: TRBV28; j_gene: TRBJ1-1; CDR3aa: CASSLYDGGQGAFF
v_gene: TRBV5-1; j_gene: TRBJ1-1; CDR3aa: CASSLGGNTEAFF
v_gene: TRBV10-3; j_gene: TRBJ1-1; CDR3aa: CAMRRDTEAFF
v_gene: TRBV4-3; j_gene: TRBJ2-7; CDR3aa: CASSLEPGTGSEQYF
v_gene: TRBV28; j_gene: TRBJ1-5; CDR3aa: CTSSLAGAGNQPQHF
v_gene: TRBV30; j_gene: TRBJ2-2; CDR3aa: CAWSVLGAGELFF
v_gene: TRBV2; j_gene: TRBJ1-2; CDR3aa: CASSAGQGSGYTF
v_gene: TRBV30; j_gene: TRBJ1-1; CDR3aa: CAWSPTGGKAFF
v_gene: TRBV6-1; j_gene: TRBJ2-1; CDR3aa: CASSPGLANNEQFF
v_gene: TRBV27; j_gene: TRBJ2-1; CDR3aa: CASPDREKFF
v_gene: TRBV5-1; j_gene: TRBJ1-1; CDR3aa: CASSEETGGVREAFF
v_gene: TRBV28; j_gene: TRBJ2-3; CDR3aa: CASSLLGEGPGDTQYF
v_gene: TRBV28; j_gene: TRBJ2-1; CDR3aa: CASGPGTSGSREQFF
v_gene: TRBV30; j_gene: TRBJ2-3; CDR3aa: CAWSAGVTDTQYF
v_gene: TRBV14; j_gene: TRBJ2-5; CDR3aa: CASSQDGRETQYF
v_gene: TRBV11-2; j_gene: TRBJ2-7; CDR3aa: CASSSVAGEQYF
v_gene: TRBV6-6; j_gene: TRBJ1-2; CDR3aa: CASSQGQLYGYTF
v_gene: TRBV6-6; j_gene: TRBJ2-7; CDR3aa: CASRVREGNEQYF